The rows below give T cell receptor beta chains drawn from one sample of a study of technical replicates of blood from four donors. Data came from immunoSEQ multiplex PCR; TCRdb stores just in-frame clones and leaves some out. The sample has about 88,000 clones; around 94% are singletons. What was sequenced was T cells isolated from PBMCs. These receptors all come from a human donor in good health. Each CDR3 is given with its conserved first and last residue. A D gene is named only where the DNA matches it firmly. The size of a clone is reported for some rows only, either as once, few or many, or as a class for expanded clones.

.	.	TRBV2	TRBJ2-5	TGTGCCAGCAGGCAAGGGGCTGGAGAGACCCAGTACTTC	CASRQGAGETQYF
TRBD1	.	TRBV9	TRBJ2-6	TGTGCCAGCAGCGCAAACAGGGGGCTGAAATCTGGGGCCAACGTCCTGACTTTC	CASSANRGLKSGANVLTF
.	.	TRBV2	TRBJ2-7	TGTGCCAGCATTTTAGAGAGTACCGAGCAGTACTTC	CASILESTEQYF
.	.	TRBV28	TRBJ2-1	TGTGCCAGCAGTTTTGGGGAGTCCAATGAGCAGTTCTTC	CASSFGESNEQFF
.	.	TRBV19	TRBJ2-7	TGTGCCAGTAGTATCTCACTAACCTTCTACGAGCAGTACTTC	CASSISLTFYEQYF
.	.	TRBV7-9	TRBJ2-2	TGTGCCAGCAGCCCATCCCCAGGGCTCGGTACGAACACCGGGGAGCTGTTTTTT	CASSPSPGLGTNTGELFF
TRBD2	.	TRBV7-9	TRBJ2-3	TGTGCCAGCAGCTCACTTGGGGGGGGAAATACGCAGTATTTT	CASSSLGGGNTQYF
.	.	TRBV2	TRBJ1-1	TGTGCCAGCAGTTCGTGGACACCGAACACTGAAGCTTTCTTT	CASSSWTPNTEAFF
.	.	TRBV28	TRBJ2-4	TGTGCCAGCAGTTGGGGTGGGAGTACGGACATTCAGTACTTC	CASSWGGSTDIQYF
TRBD2	.	TRBV14	TRBJ2-1	TGTGCCAGCAGCCCGACTAGCGGGGCGTTCAATGAGCAGTTCTTC	CASSPTSGAFNEQFF
TRBD1	once	TRBV19	TRBJ2-4	TGTGCCAGTAGTATAGAGGGGTGGACAGGCTCACCGAAAAACATTCAGTACTTC	CASSIEGWTGSPKNIQYF
TRBD1	.	TRBV7-8	TRBJ1-3	TGTGCCAGCAGCTTATACAGGGGGCAGGACACCATATATTTT	CASSLYRGQDTIYF
TRBD1	.	TRBV5-4	TRBJ1-4	TGTGCCAGCAGCCCCGCCGAGACAGGGGGGGAAAAACTGTTTTTT	CASSPAETGGEKLFF
TRBD1	.	TRBV9	TRBJ2-2	TGTGCCAGCAGCGTCGACAGGGTGGAAGTGGCCGGGGAGCTGTTTTTT	CASSVDRVEVAGELFF
.	.	TRBV28	TRBJ2-3	TGTGCCAGCAGTCCCACCACAGGGTTCACAGATACGCAGTATTTT	CASSPTTGFTDTQYF
.	.	TRBV4-1	TRBJ2-7	TGCGCCAGCAGCCAAGGGCAGGGGCAGTACGAGCAGTACTTC	CASSQGQGQYEQYF
.	.	TRBV5-1	TRBJ2-2	TGCGCCAGCAGCGTACTAACATCCGGGGAGCTGTTTTTT	CASSVLTSGELFF
TRBD1	once	TRBV2	TRBJ2-2	TGTGCCAGCACGTACAGGGGGATGGCCGGGGAGCTGTTTTTT	CASTYRGMAGELFF
.	.	TRBV2	TRBJ2-2	TGTGCCAGCAGTGTTCGTTCCTCAGGCCCCGGGGAGCTGTTTTTT	CASSVRSSGPGELFF
.	.	TRBV5-5	TRBJ2-1	TGTGCCAGCAGCTTAGCCCCGATGTCCTACAATGAGCAGTTCTTC	CASSLAPMSYNEQFF
TRBD2	.	TRBV5-4	TRBJ2-7	TGTGCCAGCAGCTCCCGGGGGGAAGGTAATGCCTACGAGCAGTACTTC	CASSSRGEGNAYEQYF
.	.	TRBV6-5	TRBJ1-2	TGTGCCAGCAGTAGAGGACTCCTCTCCTATGGCTACACCTTC	CASSRGLLSYGYTF
TRBD1	.	TRBV6-1	TRBJ2-1	TGTGCCAGCAGTGAAGTACCAGGGGGCTCCTACAATGAGCAGTTCTTC	CASSEVPGGSYNEQFF
.	.	TRBV7-6	TRBJ1-5	TGTGCCAGCAGCTCGGGGGGCGGCGGCCCCCAGCATTTT	CASSSGGGGPQHF
.	.	TRBV6-5	TRBJ2-7	TGTGCCAGCAGTTCCCTGGACACCTACGAGCAGTACTTC	CASSSLDTYEQYF
TRBD1	.	TRBV5-6	TRBJ2-1	TGTGCCAGCAGTAAGACAGGGTTCTACAATGAGCAGTTCTTC	CASSKTGFYNEQFF
TRBD1	.	TRBV19	TRBJ2-5	TGTGCCAGTAGTTCCGGACAGGGGAGGGGAGAGACCCAGTACTTC	CASSSGQGRGETQYF
.	.	TRBV9	TRBJ1-1	TGTGCCAGCAGCTCCCCAGGGGCAGGGACTGAAGCTTTCTTT	CASSSPGAGTEAFF
TRBD2	.	TRBV11-2	TRBJ2-7	TGTGCCAGCAGCCGTGGGGCTAGCGGGCCGTACGAGCAGTACTTC	CASSRGASGPYEQYF
.	.	TRBV11-2	TRBJ1-5	TGTGCCAGCAGCGATGGGACACCCTATAGCAATCAGCCCCAGCATTTT	CASSDGTPYSNQPQHF
.	.	TRBV11-3	TRBJ2-7	TGTGCCAGCAGCTTAGATCCCGGGGGTTCGCAGTCCGAGCAGTACTTC	CASSLDPGGSQSEQYF
.	once	TRBV15	TRBJ1-2	TGTGCCACCAGCAGAGAGGGCTTTGGCTACACCTTC	CATSREGFGYTF
.	once	TRBV6-6	TRBJ1-1	TGTGCCAGCAGTTCTTTACAGGGCGCTGAAGCTTTCTTT	CASSSLQGAEAFF
TRBD2	.	TRBV5-1	TRBJ2-1	TGCGCCAGCAGCCCACCGGGACTAGCGAACTCTCAAGGCAATGAGCAGTTCTTC	CASSPPGLANSQGNEQFF
.	.	TRBV6-6	TRBJ1-1	TGTGCCAGCAGTTATTCCGGGAGAGAAGCTTTCTTT	CASSYSGREAFF
.	.	TRBV10-1	TRBJ2-7	TGCGCCAGCAGTCCCGGTGGAGGGCACTCCTACGAGCAGTACTTC	CASSPGGGHSYEQYF
.	once	TRBV6-1	TRBJ1-1	TGTGCCAGCAGACTCGGGACGGACTATGGAGGAGCTTTCTTT	CASRLGTDYGGAFF
.	.	TRBV6-6	TRBJ2-1	TGTGCCAGCAGTTACGTGGGCGTAGCGATAGACAATGAGCAGTTCTTC	CASSYVGVAIDNEQFF
TRBD1	.	TRBV28	TRBJ2-7	TGTGCCAGCAGTTTCCCTCGGGACAGGGCTGTCTACGAGCAGTACTTC	CASSFPRDRAVYEQYF
TRBD2	.	TRBV10-1	TRBJ2-3	TGCGCCAGCTCCCGGACTAGCCTGAGCACAGATACGCAGTATTTT	CASSRTSLSTDTQYF
.	.	TRBV11-3	TRBJ1-1	TGTGCCAGCAGCTTAGAACGCTACACAGAAAGAACTGAAGCTTTCTTT	CASSLERYTERTEAFF
TRBD1	.	TRBV10-2	TRBJ2-7	TGCGCCAGCAGGACAGGGTCCGCCTACGAGCAGTACTTC	CASRTGSAYEQYF
TRBD1	.	TRBV16	TRBJ1-1	TGTGCCAGCAGCCAAACGGGCCCAGGGGGCGCGACTGAAGCTTTCTTT	CASSQTGPGGATEAFF
.	.	TRBV30	TRBJ1-6	TGTGCCTGGAGTACCGGGAGCTCCTATAATTCACCCCTCCACTTT	CAWSTGSSYNSPLHF
.	.	TRBV6-6	TRBJ2-7	TGTGCCAGCAGTTACGAGGCCCAGAGTTACTCCTACGAGCAGTACTTC	CASSYEAQSYSYEQYF
.	.	TRBV2	TRBJ2-4	TGTGCCAGCAACCCAGAAGCCAAAAACATTCAGTACTTC	CASNPEAKNIQYF
TRBD2	.	TRBV9	TRBJ2-1	TGTGCCAGCAGTAACTCCATGGGGACTAGCGGGGGGCCGAGTTACAATGAGCAGTTCTTC	CASSNSMGTSGGPSYNEQFF